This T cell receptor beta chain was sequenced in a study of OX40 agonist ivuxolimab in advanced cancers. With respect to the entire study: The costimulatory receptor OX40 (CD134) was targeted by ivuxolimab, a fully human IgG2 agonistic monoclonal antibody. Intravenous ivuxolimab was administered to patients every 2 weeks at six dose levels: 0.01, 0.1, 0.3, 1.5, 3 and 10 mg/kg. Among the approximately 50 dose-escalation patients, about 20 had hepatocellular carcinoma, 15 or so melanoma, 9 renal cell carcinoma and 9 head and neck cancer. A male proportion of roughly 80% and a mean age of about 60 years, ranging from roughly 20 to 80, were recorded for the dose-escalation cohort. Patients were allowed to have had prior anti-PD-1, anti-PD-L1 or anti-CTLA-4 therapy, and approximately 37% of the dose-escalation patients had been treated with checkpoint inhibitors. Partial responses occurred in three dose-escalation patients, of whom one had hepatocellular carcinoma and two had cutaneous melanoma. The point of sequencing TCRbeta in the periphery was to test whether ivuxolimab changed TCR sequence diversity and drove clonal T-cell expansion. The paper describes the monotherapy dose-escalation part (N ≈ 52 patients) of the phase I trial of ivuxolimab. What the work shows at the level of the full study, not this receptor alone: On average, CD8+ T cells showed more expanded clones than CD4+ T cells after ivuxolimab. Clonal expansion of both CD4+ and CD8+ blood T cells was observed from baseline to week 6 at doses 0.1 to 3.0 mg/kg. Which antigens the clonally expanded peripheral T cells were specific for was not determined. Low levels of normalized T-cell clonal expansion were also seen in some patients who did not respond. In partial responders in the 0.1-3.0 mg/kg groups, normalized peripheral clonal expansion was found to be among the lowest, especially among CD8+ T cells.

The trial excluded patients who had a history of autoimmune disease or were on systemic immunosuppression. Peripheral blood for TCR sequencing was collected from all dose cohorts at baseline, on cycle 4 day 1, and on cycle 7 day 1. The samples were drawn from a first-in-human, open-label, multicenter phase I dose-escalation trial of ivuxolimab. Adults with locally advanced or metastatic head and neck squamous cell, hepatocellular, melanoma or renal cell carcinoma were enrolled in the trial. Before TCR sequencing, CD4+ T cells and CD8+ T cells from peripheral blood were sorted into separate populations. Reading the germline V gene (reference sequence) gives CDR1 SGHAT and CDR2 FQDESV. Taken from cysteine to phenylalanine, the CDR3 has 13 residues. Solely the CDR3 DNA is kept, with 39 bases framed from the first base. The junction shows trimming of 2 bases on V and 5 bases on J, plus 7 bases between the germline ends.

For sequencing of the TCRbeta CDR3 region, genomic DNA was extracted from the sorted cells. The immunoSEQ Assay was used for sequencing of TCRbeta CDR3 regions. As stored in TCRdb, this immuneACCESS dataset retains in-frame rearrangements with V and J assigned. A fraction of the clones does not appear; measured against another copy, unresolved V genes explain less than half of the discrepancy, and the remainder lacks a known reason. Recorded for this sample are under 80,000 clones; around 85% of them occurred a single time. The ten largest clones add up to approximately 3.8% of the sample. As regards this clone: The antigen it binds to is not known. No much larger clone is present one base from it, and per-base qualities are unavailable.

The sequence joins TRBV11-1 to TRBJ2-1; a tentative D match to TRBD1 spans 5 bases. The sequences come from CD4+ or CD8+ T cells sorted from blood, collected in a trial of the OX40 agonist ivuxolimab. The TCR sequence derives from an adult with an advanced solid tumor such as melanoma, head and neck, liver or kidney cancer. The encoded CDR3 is CASSLRTNNEQFF. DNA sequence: TGTGCCAGCAGCTTAAGGACAAACAATGAGCAGTTCTTC.